The clone carrying this TCR beta chain showed up just a few times. Its matching antigen is unknown. Amplified TCR beta CDR3 regions derived from RNA transcripts. TCR CDR3 underwent first-round RT-PCR with the HTBI primer set. TCRdb fed the multiplex PCR reads into MiXCR, producing one record per CDR3 protein. The data hold around 540,000 distinct CDR3 sequences, with roughly 50% observed a single time. The sample belongs to a study of T cells in Graves' hyperthyroidism and ophthalmopathy. Study conclusions and caveats: Blood held most thyroid clonotypes expanded above 0.001 frequency.

Patients aged 18 to 65 had newly diagnosed hyperthyroidism of under 2 months' duration. Exclusion followed for patients with uncontrolled infection, other autoimmune disease, pregnancy or lactation. Diagnostic decisions used clinical symptoms, serum thyroxine and TRAb, thyroid ultrasound and orbital computed tomography. The specimen was peripheral blood or thyroid tissue (not recorded which). The receptor was isolated from a woman aged 18 to 35 with Graves' hyperthyroidism.

CDR3 sequence: CASSESGRGFYEQYF. The CDR3 coding sequence is TGTGCCAGCAGTGAAAGCGGGAGGGGTTTCTACGAGCAGTACTTC. The rearrangement joins TRBV6-5 to TRBJ2-7, with 10 bases identical to TRBD2. The ends lost 5 bases at V and 3 bases at J; junction bases unmatched: 7. The CDR3 has 15 amino acids. Germline V gene lookup returns CDR1 MNHEY and CDR2 SVGAGI.